Sequencing of this TCR beta chain was carried out in a study of blood T cells in healthy people across ages. Study-wide context: About one barcoded beta molecule per two T cells was captured by template switching.

The use of a sample-barcoded 5' primer and a J-beta primer mix characterized a second PCR of about 7 to 12 cycles. TCRdb reprocessed the 5' RACE reads via MiXCR and lists one record per CDR3 protein. Of 650,000 or so distinct CDR3 sequences detected, roughly half appear once; the ten largest clones hold approximately 13%. Caucasian, healthy and from Russia, the donors were aged between 6 and 90. Isolation recovered at least 6 million PBMCs from every sample. Per sample, extraction of total RNA gave at least 5 micrograms in every case. CDR1 SGHTA and CDR2 FQGNSA come from the germline V gene. The V end lost 6 bases, the J end lost 7 bases, and 19 bases lay between the germline ends. The CDR3 spans 16 residues.

Specimen: blood. The rearrangement uses TRBV7-2 and TRBJ1-6; TRBD1 is a possible D gene (6 bases). The clonotype originates from an elderly woman in good health. The CDR3 is CASRSGEGMRNSPLHF. DNA of the CDR3: TGTGCCAGCAGGTCAGGGGAGGGGATGCGAAATTCACCCCTCCACTTT.